Shown below are 25 T cell receptor beta chains from a single sample sequenced in a study of cytomegalovirus exposure and HLA in healthy donors. Use of 60 Vbeta and 13 Jbeta primers characterized the PCR. Sequencing was performed with immunoSEQ multiplex PCR; in TCRdb, only in-frame clones are kept and a portion is missing. Here the sample spans about 190,000 clones, just under 75% being singletons. The sample comprised PBMCs. Source of these receptors: a man aged 25 to 45 in good health and CMV-seropositive.

This clone has only a few counts. The CDR3: CASSLHGRPPERETQYF. CDR3 DNA: TGTGCCAGCAGCTTGCACGGCCGCCCCCCGGAGCGGGAGACCCAGTACTTC. V gene TRBV5-8 combines with J gene TRBJ2-5, with a weak D call TRBD2 (5 bases). Germline V gene lookup returns CDR1 SGHTS and CDR2 YDEGEE. V gave up 1 base and J gave up 5 bases, with 21 bases separating them. CDR3 size: 17 residues.

This chain joins TRBV5-4 and TRBJ1-1; 8 nucleotides match TRBD1. The germline CDR1 and CDR2 sequences are SGHNT and YYREEE (reference sequence). The CDR3 contains 14 residues. V dropped 4 bases and J dropped 5; count of bases not matched to a gene: 7. The CDR3 DNA follows: TGTGCCAGCAGCCAGGACAGGGCGGGGACTGAAGCTTTCTTT. Its translation: CASSQDRAGTEAFF. Full variable domain (rest looked up from reference TRBV5-4 and TRBJ1-1): ETGVTQSPTHLIKTRGQQVTLRCSSQSGHNTVSWYQQALGQGPQFIFQYYREEENGRGNFPPRFSGLQFPNYSSELNVNALELDDSALYLCASSQDRAGTEAFFGQGTRLTVV.

The chain recombines TRBV2 with TRBJ1-5, with D possibly being TRBD1 (5 bases). This CDR3 is 15 amino acids long. Per germline, CDR1 SNHLY and CDR2 FYNNEI. The V and J ends lost 7 bases and 3 bases respectively, with 16 bases between them. CDR3 sequence reads: CASNTQGFSNQPQHF. The CDR3 nucleotides read TGTGCCAGCAACACGCAGGGCTTCTCCAATCAGCCCCAGCATTTT.

V and J are TRBV7-2 and TRBJ2-4; D remains unclear. The CDR3 is 15 residues long. Per the germline V gene, CDR1 is SGHTA and CDR2 is FQGNSA. The germline V and J ends were trimmed by 1 base and 0 bases, with 7 bases remaining between them. CDR3 in DNA: TGTGCCAGCAGCTTAGGAGAGCTAGCCAAAAACATTCAGTACTTC. It encodes CASSLGELAKNIQYF.

The V and J genes are TRBV5-1 and TRBJ1-3; D is uncertain. CDR1 and CDR2 (germline): SGHRS, YFSETQ. Trimming took off 0 bases at V and 8 bases at J, with 12 bases between the two ends. The CDR3 totals 14 residues. CDR3 coding DNA: TGCGCCAGCAGCTTGGTAGCGCGGGGAGACACCATATATTTT. The encoded protein is CASSLVARGDTIYF.

This sequence joins TRBV18 and TRBJ1-5, with no clear D. V gave up 2 bases and J gave up 1 base, with 6 bases separating them. Germline-derived CDR1 and CDR2 are KGHSH and LQKENI. The CDR3 consists of 14 residues. CDR3 sequence (DNA): TGTGCCAGCTCACCAGTTCGGAGCAATCAGCCCCAGCATTTT. It yields the protein CASSPVRSNQPQHF.

This clone has a single count. The chain joins TRBV13 to TRBJ2-1, with TRBD2 matching 8 bases. The J segment lost 7 bases and the V segment lost 11 bases, leaving 16 bases of the junction unmatched. From germline, CDR1 is PRHDT and CDR2 FYEKMQ (reference sequence). CDR3 size: 15 residues. CDR3 sequence (DNA): TGTGCCCACCCCCTGGCGGGACTAGGGTCTAATGAGCAGTTCTTC. It encodes CAHPLAGLGSNEQFF.

This clone came up a few times. The chain combines TRBV2 with TRBJ2-1; maybe TRBD2 (5 bases). In germline, CDR1 is SNHLY, CDR2 FYNNEI. V was shortened by 2 bases and J by 9 bases, with 11 bases between the two germline ends. The CDR3 extends over 13 amino acids. As DNA, the CDR3 is TGTGCCAGCAGTGAAAGAGGGATCGGTGAGCAGTTCTTC. Its translation: CASSERGIGEQFF.

The chain recombines TRBV5-6 with TRBJ2-1, with TRBD2 matching 11 bases. CDR3 length: 15 residues. Per germline, CDR1 SGHDT and CDR2 YYEEEE. V lost 4 bases, J lost 3 bases, and 3 bases stayed unmatched. This CDR3 is CASSTSGSFYNEQFF. The DNA of the CDR3 is TGTGCCAGCAGCACTAGCGGGAGTTTCTACAATGAGCAGTTCTTC. The whole variable domain, filled in from reference TRBV5-6 and TRBJ2-1, reads DAGVTQSPTHLIKTRGQQVTLRCSPKSGHDTVSWYQQALGQGPQFIFQYYEEEERQRGNFPDRFSGHQFPNYSSELNVNALLLGDSALYLCASSTSGSFYNEQFFGPGTRLTVL.

This chain joins TRBV19 and TRBJ2-2; TRBD2 aligns across 11 bases. The CDR3 contains 15 residues. Germline assignment: CDR1 LNHDA and CDR2 SQIVND (reference sequence). The J segment lost 8 bases and the V segment lost 8 bases, leaving 10 bases of the junction unmatched. CDR3 protein: CASLSGRGEPGELFF. CDR3 nucleotide sequence: TGTGCCAGTCTTAGCGGGAGGGGCGAACCTGGGGAGCTGTTTTTT. Combining the CDR3 with reference TRBV19 and TRBJ2-2 gives the whole variable domain DGGITQSPKYLFRKEGQNVTLSCEQNLNHDAMYWYRQDPGQGLRLIYYSQIVNDFQKGDIAEGYSVSREKKESFPLTVTSAQKNPTAFYLCASLSGRGEPGELFFGEGSRLTVL.

This clone came up a few times. This chain connects TRBV19 to TRBJ1-6; 8 nucleotides match TRBD1. The CDR3 length is 15 residues. From germline, CDR1 is LNHDA and CDR2 SQIVND (reference sequence). The V gene end was trimmed by 4 bases and the J gene end by 9 bases; junction bases not matched to a gene: 8. The DNA of the CDR3 is TGTGCCAGTAGTAGGAACCGGGACAGGAGTTCACCCCTCCACTTT. Amino acids: CASSRNRDRSSPLHF.

Points on this clone: A junction end diverges from the germline sequence, so it may reflect a read error. The gene calls are TRBV7-7 and TRBJ2-2, with 9 bases identical to TRBD1. Germline V lookup: CDR1 SSHAT, CDR2 FNYEAQ (reference sequence). The CDR3 runs 18 residues. Here the CDR3 reads CASSRAARPGTGTGELFF. The CDR3 DNA is TGTGCTAGCAGCAGAGCCGCCCGCCCCGGGACAGGGACCGGGGAGCTGTTTTTT.

This sequence joins TRBV6-5 and TRBJ1-1, with 8 bases lining up with TRBD1. This CDR3 spans 13 amino acids. Germline assignment: CDR1 MNHEY and CDR2 SVGAGI. V lost 4 bases and J lost 8; bases outside the gene matches: 6. The chain's CDR3 is CASSFTGGDEAFF. Written as DNA, the CDR3 is TGTGCCAGCAGTTTTACAGGGGGGGACGAAGCTTTCTTT.

In its sample, this clone was seen a few times. This sequence joins TRBV9 and TRBJ2-5; D perhaps matches TRBD1 (5 bases). Judging by the DNA end, TRBJ2-7 fits better; the J call may be wrong. Germline loops: CDR1 SGDLS, CDR2 YYNGEE. This CDR3 is built from 15 residues. This chain's CDR3 is CASSVDGHSSYEQYF. CDR3 in DNA: TGTGCCAGCAGCGTAGACGGACATAGCTCCTACGAGCAGTACTTC.

The chain links TRBV28 to TRBJ2-4; D remains unclear. Trimming took 5 bases from V and 3 from J, leaving 8 bases between them. The CDR3 has 13 residues. CDR1 MDHEN and CDR2 SYDVKM come from the germline V gene. The CDR3: CASSPSGKNIQYF. The CDR3 coding sequence is TGTGCCAGCAGTCCGAGTGGCAAAAACATTCAGTACTTC. Full variable domain (rest looked up from reference TRBV28 and TRBJ2-4): DVKVTQSSRYLVKRTGEKVFLECVQDMDHENMFWYRQDPGLGLRLIYFSYDVKMKEKGDIPEGYSVSREKKERFSLILESASTNQTSMYLCASSPSGKNIQYFGAGTRLSVL.

The rearrangement joins TRBV5-1 to TRBJ1-2, with D hard to call. The CDR3 has 12 amino acids. Germline V gives CDR1 SGHRS, CDR2 YFSETQ. The V end was cut by 2 bases, the J end by 5 bases, with 7 bases between. The CDR3 loop reads CASSFDSYGYTF. The CDR3 bases are TGCGCCAGCAGCTTTGACTCTTATGGCTACACCTTC.

The V call is TRBV28, the J call TRBJ2-1, with TRBD2 matching 12 bases. V lost 8 bases, J lost 6 bases, and 5 bases stayed unmatched. The CDR3 covers 14 residues. Germline V gene data show CDR1 as MDHEN and CDR2 as SYDVKM. The CDR3 loop reads CASQGLAGGNEQFF. The CDR3 DNA sequence: TGTGCCAGCCAGGGACTAGCGGGTGGCAATGAGCAGTTCTTC.

The genes are TRBV7-3 and TRBJ2-1, with 8 bases matching TRBD2. This CDR3 has 15 residues. Germline CDR1 SGHTA, CDR2 FQGTGA. Unmatched junction bases numbered 7, after V lost 5 bases and J lost 4 bases. The CDR3, as DNA: TGTGCCAGCAGCGAGCGGGCGGGGGGTTACAATGAGCAGTTCTTC. This codes for CASSERAGGYNEQFF.

The chain links TRBV6-1 to TRBJ1-5; no reliable D call. Germline CDR1 reads MNHNS; CDR2 reads SASEGT. V was clipped by 6 bases and J by 0 bases, with 12 bases between them. CDR3 length: 15 residues. CDR3 protein: CASRQARISNQPQHF. As DNA, the CDR3 is TGTGCCAGCAGGCAGGCACGGATTAGCAATCAGCCCCAGCATTTT.

The rearrangement links TRBV11-2 to TRBJ2-7, with a possible D match to TRBD1 (5 bases). V lost 5 bases and J 3 bases, leaving 14 bases between the germline ends. This CDR3 contains 14 residues. In germline, CDR1 is SGHAT, CDR2 FQNNGV. CDR3 DNA sequence: TGTGCCAGCAGCGTCGACAGCTTCATCTACGAGCAGTACTTC. Encoded protein: CASSVDSFIYEQYF.

The chain combines TRBV6-1 with TRBJ1-1; unclear D gene. Deletions cut 10 bases from V and 0 bases from J, with 15 bases between. Germline V lookup: CDR1 MNHNS, CDR2 SASEGT. The CDR3 contains 14 residues. The CDR3, as DNA: TGTGCCACCTACCATCGTGATATGAACACTGAAGCTTTCTTT. Protein sequence: CATYHRDMNTEAFF.

The chain couples TRBV29-1 to TRBJ2-7; D is undetermined. V dropped 4 bases and J dropped 1 base, with 11 bases sitting between them. The germline V gene has CDR1 SQVTM and CDR2 ANQGSEA. The CDR3 covers 13 residues. The CDR3 reads CSVALAKSYEQYF. The DNA for the CDR3 is TGCAGCGTTGCCTTAGCCAAATCCTACGAGCAGTACTTC.

This clone came up a few times. V is TRBV6-1 and J is TRBJ2-2, with D possibly matching TRBD2 (5 bases). CDR1 is MNHNS, CDR2 SASEGT, per germline. CDR3 length: 15 residues. Trimming cost V 7 bases and J 4 bases, with 16 bases left between them. Here the CDR3 DNA reads TGTGCCAGCACCAAAGACCCGGCGGGCACCGGGGAGCTGTTTTTT. As protein: CASTKDPAGTGELFF.

CDR3 sequence: CASSLIAGSGSDEQFF. The CDR3 region has the DNA TGTGCCAGCAGCTTAATAGCGGGGTCTGGCTCCGATGAGCAGTTCTTC. The chain combines TRBV7-3 with TRBJ2-1; 8 bases align to TRBD2. V trimming: 1 base; J trimming: 8 bases; junction bases outside the gene matches: 10. The germline V gene has CDR1 SGHTA and CDR2 FQGTGA. There are 16 residues in the CDR3.

There are a few counts of this clone. V gene TRBV6-5 combines with J gene TRBJ1-1; weak D call: TRBD1 (5 bases). CDR1 and CDR2 (germline): MNHEY, SVGAGI. The CDR3 sequence is 15 residues long. Trimming pared 7 bases from V and 0 bases from J, leaving 15 bases between. The CDR3 spells CASTSGGAMNTEAFF. CDR3 bases: TGTGCCAGCACCTCCGGCGGGGCGATGAACACTGAAGCTTTCTTT.